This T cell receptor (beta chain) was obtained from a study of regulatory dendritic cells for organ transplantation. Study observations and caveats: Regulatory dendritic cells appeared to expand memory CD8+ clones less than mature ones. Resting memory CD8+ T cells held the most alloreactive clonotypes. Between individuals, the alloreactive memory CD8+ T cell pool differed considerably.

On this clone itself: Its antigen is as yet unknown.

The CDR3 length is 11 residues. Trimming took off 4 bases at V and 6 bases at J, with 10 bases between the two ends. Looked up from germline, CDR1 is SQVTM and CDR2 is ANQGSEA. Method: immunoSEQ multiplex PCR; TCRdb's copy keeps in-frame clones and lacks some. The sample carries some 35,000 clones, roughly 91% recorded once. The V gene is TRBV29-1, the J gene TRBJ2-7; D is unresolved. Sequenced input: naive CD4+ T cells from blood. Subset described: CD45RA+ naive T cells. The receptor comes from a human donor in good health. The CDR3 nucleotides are TGCAGCGTTGGGTCTGGGCGCGAGCAGTACTTC. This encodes CSVGSGREQYF.